The TCR beta chain described here comes from a study of OX40 agonist ivuxolimab in advanced cancers. As for the study more broadly: The costimulatory receptor OX40 (CD134) was targeted by ivuxolimab, a fully human IgG2 agonistic monoclonal antibody. Intravenous ivuxolimab was administered to patients every 2 weeks at six dose levels: 0.01, 0.1, 0.3, 1.5, 3 and 10 mg/kg. Of the roughly 51 dose-escalation patients, hepatocellular carcinoma was present in around 20, melanoma in around 15, renal cell carcinoma in 9 and head and neck cancer in 9. The dose-escalation cohort was about 87% male with a mean age of about 58 years, ranging from roughly 23 to 90. Patients were allowed to have had prior anti-PD-1, anti-PD-L1 or anti-CTLA-4 therapy, and around 41% of the dose-escalation patients had previously received checkpoint inhibitors. Three dose-escalation patients achieved partial responses, one with hepatocellular carcinoma and two with cutaneous melanoma. The point of sequencing TCRbeta in the periphery was to test whether ivuxolimab changed TCR sequence diversity and drove clonal T-cell expansion. The paper reports the monotherapy dose-escalation portion (N = 52 patients) of the phase I ivuxolimab trial.

For sequencing of the TCRbeta CDR3 region, genomic DNA was extracted from the sorted cells. TCRbeta CDR3 regions were sequenced using the immunoSEQ Assay. The clones in this table, taken by TCRdb from immuneACCESS, are in-frame only. Not every clone is retained; where verified, under half of the shortfall comes from an unresolved V gene, and the cause of the rest is unknown. The sample table records about 65,000 clones; more than 75% of these occur just once. The biggest ten clones account for 0.38% of the sample. Overall study outcomes, separate from this receptor: Clonal expansion of both CD4+ and CD8+ blood T cells was observed from baseline to week 6 at doses 0.1 to 3.0 mg/kg. After ivuxolimab, CD8+ T cells had more expanded clones than CD4+ T cells on average. Antigen specificity was not determined for the clonally expanded peripheral T cells. In partial responders in the 0.1-3.0 mg/kg groups, normalized peripheral clonal expansion was found to be among the lowest, especially among CD8+ T cells. Low levels of normalized T-cell clonal expansion were also seen in some patients who did not respond.

V is cut back by 3 bases and J by 0 bases, with 5 bases in the junction unmatched. Via the germline V gene (reference sequence), CDR1 is LNHDA and CDR2 SQIVND. There are 16 amino acids in the CDR3, from cysteine to phenylalanine inclusive. The retained sequence is limited to the CDR3, 48 bases, with the frame set at the first base. This clone was counted only a few times. No cognate antigen has been identified for it. No base quality information exists; no much larger clone differs at one position. Patients with autoimmune disease history or receiving systemic immunosuppression were excluded from the trial. Peripheral blood for TCR sequencing was collected from all dose cohorts at baseline, on cycle 4 day 1, and on cycle 7 day 1. Samples came from an open-label, multicenter, first-in-human phase I dose-escalation trial of ivuxolimab. Adults with locally advanced or metastatic melanoma, renal cell carcinoma, hepatocellular carcinoma or head and neck squamous cell carcinoma were enrolled in the trial. CD4+ and CD8+ T cells were sorted separately from peripheral blood before TCR sequencing.

Sequencing used CD4+ or CD8+ T cells sorted from blood, obtained in a trial of the OX40 agonist ivuxolimab. The sequence came from an adult with an advanced solid tumor such as melanoma, head and neck, liver or kidney cancer. Here the chain combines TRBV19 and TRBJ1-5; TRBD1 fits 7 bases in the junction. The DNA sequence is given as TGTGCCAGTAGTATCCTACAGGGGAATAGCAATCAGCCCCAGCATTTT. It specifies CASSILQGNSNQPQHF.